The following is a T cell receptor (beta chain) sequence with its context. Generation of TCR beta cDNA was performed by 5'RACE template switching incorporating UMIs. TCRdb reprocessed the 5' RACE reads and stores each CDR3 protein as one record, lacking DNA. With roughly 150,000 distinct CDR3 sequences in the sample, the ten largest clones hold 20% to 25%. The record originates from a study of T cells expressing NK-cell markers. The overall study: Among the eight sequenced donors, seven tested HCMV-seropositive and one tested seronegative.

CDR3 length equals 14 residues. Germline CDR1 reads LNHDA; CDR2 reads SQIVND (reference sequence). The sequence derives from a man aged 18-75 years in good health. Sequenced material: blood T cells: a sorted CD56 or NKG2C T cell subset, CD4+ or CD8+ T cells, or bulk PBMC T cells (not recorded which). The chain is built from TRBV19 and TRBJ2-7; TCRdb proposes TRBD2, but this gene call is untestable without DNA. The CDR3 reads CASRPRDFPYEQYF. Looking up the rest from reference TRBV19 and TRBJ2-7 gives the full variable domain: DGGITQSPKYLFRKEGQNVTLSCEQNLNHDAMYWYRQDPGQGLRLIYYSQIVNDFQKGDIAEGYSVSREKKESFPLTVTSAQKNPTAFYLCASRPRDFPYEQYFGPGTRLTVT.